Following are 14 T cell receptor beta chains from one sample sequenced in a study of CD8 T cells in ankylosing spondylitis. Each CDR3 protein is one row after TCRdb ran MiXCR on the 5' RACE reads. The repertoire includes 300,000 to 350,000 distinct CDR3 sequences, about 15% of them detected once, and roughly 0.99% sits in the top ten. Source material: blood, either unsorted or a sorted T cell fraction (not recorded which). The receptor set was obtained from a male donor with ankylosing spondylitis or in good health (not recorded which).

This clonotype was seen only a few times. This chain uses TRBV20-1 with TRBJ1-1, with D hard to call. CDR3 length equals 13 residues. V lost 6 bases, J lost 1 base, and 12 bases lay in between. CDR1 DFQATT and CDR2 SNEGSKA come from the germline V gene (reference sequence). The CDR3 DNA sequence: TGCAGTGCCTCCATCTACAGGAACACTGAAGCTTTCTTT. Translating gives CSASIYRNTEAFF.

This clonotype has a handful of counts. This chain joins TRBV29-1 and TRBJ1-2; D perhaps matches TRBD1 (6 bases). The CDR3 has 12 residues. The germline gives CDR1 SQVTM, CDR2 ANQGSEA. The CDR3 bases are TGCTCCGGGGCGGGGGGCGGAGGAGGCTACACCTTC. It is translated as CSGAGGGGGYTF.

CDR3 in DNA: TGTGCCAGCAGCTGTTTCTCCGGGACAGGGAACACCGGGGAGCTGTTTTTT. Translation: CASSCFSGTGNTGELFF. J is TRBJ2-2 and V is TRBV3-1; 8 bases match TRBD1. Unmatched junction bases numbered 9, after V lost 5 bases and J lost 1 base. Germline lookup yields CDR1 LGHDT and CDR2 YNNKEL (reference sequence). The CDR3 has 17 residues. The whole variable domain, remainder taken from reference TRBV3-1 and TRBJ2-2, is DTAVSQTPKYLVTQMGNDKSIKCEQNLGHDTMYWYKQDSKKFLKIMFSYNNKELIINETVPNRFSPKSPDKAHLNLHINSLELGDSAVYFCASSCFSGTGNTGELFFGEGSRLTVL.

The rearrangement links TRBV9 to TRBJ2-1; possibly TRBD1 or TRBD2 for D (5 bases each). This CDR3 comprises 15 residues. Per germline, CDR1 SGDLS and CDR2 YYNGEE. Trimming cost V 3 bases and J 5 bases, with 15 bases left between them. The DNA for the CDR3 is TGTGCCAGCAGCGCCCCTCCGGGACGGAACAATGAGCAGTTCTTC. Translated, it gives CASSAPPGRNNEQFF.

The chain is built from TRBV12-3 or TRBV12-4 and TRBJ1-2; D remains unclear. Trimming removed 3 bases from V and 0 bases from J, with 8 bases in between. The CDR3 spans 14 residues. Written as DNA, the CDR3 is TGTGCCAGCAGTTTCAGCCGAGCTAACTATGGCTACACCTTC. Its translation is CASSFSRANYGYTF.

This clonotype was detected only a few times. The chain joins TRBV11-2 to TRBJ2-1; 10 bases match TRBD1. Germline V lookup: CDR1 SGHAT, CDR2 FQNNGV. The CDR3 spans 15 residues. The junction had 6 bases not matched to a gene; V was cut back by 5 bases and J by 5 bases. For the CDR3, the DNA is TGTGCCAGCAGCCCTTGGGACAGGGGAAACAATGAGCAGTTCTTC. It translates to CASSPWDRGNNEQFF.

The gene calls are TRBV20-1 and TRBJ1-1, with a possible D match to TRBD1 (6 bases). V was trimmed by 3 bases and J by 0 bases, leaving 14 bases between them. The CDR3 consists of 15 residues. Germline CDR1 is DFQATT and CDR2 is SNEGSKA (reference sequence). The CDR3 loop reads CSASRTVGVNTEAFF. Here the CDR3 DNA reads TGCAGTGCTAGTAGGACAGTAGGTGTGAACACTGAAGCTTTCTTT.

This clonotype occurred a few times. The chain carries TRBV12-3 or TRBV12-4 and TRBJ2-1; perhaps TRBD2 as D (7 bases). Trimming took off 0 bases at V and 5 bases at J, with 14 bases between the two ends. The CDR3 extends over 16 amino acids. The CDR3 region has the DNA TGTGCCAGCAGTTTAGCGGGAGGGAGGGACAACAATGAGCAGTTCTTC. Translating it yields CASSLAGGRDNNEQFF.

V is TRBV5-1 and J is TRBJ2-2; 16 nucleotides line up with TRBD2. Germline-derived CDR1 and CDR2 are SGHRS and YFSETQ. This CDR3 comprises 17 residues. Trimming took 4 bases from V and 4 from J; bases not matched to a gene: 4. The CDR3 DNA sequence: TGCGCCAGCAGCCAGGGACTAGCGGGAGGGCTCACCGGGGAGCTGTTTTTT. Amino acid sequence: CASSQGLAGGLTGELFF.

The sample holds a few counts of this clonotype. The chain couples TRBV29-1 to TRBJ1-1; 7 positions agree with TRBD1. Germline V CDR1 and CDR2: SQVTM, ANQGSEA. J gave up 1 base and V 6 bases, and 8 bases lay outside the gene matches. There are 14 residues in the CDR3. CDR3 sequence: CSVLPQGQNTEAFF. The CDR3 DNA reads TGCAGCGTCCTTCCACAGGGGCAGAACACTGAAGCTTTCTTT.

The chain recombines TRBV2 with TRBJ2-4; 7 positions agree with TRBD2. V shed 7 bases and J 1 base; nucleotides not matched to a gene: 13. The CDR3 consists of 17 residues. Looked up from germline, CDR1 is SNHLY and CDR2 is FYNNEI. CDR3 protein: CASTERGVVRAKNIQYF. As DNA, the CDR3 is TGTGCCAGCACGGAGCGGGGTGTAGTTCGGGCCAAAAACATTCAGTACTTC.

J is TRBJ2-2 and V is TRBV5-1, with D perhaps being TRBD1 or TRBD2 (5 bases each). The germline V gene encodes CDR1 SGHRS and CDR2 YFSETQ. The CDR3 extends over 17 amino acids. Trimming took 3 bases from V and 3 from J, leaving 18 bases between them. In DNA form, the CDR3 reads TGCGCCAGCAGCTCCCCCCCGGGACGGACGGACACCGGGGAGCTGTTTTTT. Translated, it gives CASSSPPGRTDTGELFF.

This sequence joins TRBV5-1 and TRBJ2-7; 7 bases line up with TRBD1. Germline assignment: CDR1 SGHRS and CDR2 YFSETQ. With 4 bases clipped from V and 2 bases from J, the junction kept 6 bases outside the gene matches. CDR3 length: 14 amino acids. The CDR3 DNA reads TGCGCCAGCAGCATCGGACAGGCCACCTACGAGCAGTACTTC. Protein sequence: CASSIGQATYEQYF.

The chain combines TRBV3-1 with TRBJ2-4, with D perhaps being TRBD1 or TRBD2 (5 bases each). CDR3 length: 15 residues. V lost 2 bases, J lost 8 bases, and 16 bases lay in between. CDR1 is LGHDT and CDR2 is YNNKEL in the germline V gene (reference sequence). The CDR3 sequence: CASSQTWGSEDIQYF. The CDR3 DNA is TGTGCCAGCAGCCAAACCTGGGGGTCAGAGGACATTCAGTACTTC.